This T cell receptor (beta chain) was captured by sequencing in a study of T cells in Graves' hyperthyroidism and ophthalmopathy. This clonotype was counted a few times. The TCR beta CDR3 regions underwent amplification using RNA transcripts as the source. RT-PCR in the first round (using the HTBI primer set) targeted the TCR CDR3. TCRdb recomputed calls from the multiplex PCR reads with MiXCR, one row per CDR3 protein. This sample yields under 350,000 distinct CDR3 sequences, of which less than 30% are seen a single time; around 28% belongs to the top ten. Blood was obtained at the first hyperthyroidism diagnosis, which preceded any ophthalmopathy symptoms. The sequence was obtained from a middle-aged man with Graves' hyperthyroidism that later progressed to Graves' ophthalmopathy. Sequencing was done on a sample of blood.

The CDR3 region is CASSPIDDHFNTGELFF. In nucleotides, the CDR3 is TGTGCCAGCAGCCCCATTGATGACCACTTTAACACCGGGGAGCTGTTTTTT. This chain joins TRBV11-1 and TRBJ2-2; D remains unclear. Per the germline V gene, CDR1 is SGHAT and CDR2 is FQDESV (reference sequence). The CDR3 runs 17 residues. Between the trimmed V and J ends, which lost 5 bases and 2 bases, there was a span of 18 bases.